This record looks at one T cell receptor (beta chain) sequence and its context. Its target is unknown. This entry belongs to a study of Ad26.COV2.S vaccination and SARS-CoV-2 variants. General study findings and limits: The study found higher spike-specific TCR breadth in vaccine than placebo recipients.

Repertoires were generated with immunoSEQ multiplex PCR, while TCRdb's copy carries only in-frame clones and drops some. This table holds about 280,000 clones, around 87% found once. Indicated treatment: about 20 received Ad26.COV2.S at low or high dose, single or two shots; several received placebo; per-sample allocation not given. Each sample was drawn 63 days after the first injection (of vaccine or placebo). This TCR was recovered from a person between 18 and 60 years old who received the Ad26.COV2.S COVID-19 vaccine or a placebo. The specimen comprised peripheral blood, sampled in a trial of Ad26.COV2.S vaccine versus placebo.

CDR3 loop: CASSPSGQPNEKLFF. CDR3 bases: TGTGCCAGCAGCCCATCGGGACAGCCAAATGAAAAACTGTTTTTT. The chain carries TRBV5-4 and TRBJ1-4; the match to TRBD1 covers 7 bases. CDR3 length equals 15 residues. CDR1 is SGHNT and CDR2 is YYREEE in the germline V gene (reference sequence). J was trimmed by 5 bases and V by 4 bases; bases with no gene match: 8. Full variable domain (rest looked up from reference TRBV5-4 and TRBJ1-4): ETGVTQSPTHLIKTRGQQVTLRCSSQSGHNTVSWYQQALGQGPQFIFQYYREEENGRGNFPPRFSGLQFPNYSSELNVNALELDDSALYLCASSPSGQPNEKLFFGSGTQLSVL.